This T cell receptor beta chain was recovered during a study of T cells expressing NK-cell markers. Each CDR3 protein gets one entry in TCRdb, which reprocessed the 5' RACE reads and gives no DNA. Recorded for this sample: approximately 420,000 distinct CDR3 sequences. This CDR3 is 16 amino acids long. Per germline, CDR1 MGHRA and CDR2 YSYEKL. This rearrangement joins TRBV4-1 to TRBJ2-3; absent DNA, TCRdb's TRBD2 call cannot be checked. Source material: blood T cells: a sorted CD56 or NKG2C T cell subset, CD4+ or CD8+ T cells, or bulk PBMC T cells (not recorded which). This TCR was sampled from a woman in her 50s in good health. CDR3 protein: CASSQRAARGTDTQYF.